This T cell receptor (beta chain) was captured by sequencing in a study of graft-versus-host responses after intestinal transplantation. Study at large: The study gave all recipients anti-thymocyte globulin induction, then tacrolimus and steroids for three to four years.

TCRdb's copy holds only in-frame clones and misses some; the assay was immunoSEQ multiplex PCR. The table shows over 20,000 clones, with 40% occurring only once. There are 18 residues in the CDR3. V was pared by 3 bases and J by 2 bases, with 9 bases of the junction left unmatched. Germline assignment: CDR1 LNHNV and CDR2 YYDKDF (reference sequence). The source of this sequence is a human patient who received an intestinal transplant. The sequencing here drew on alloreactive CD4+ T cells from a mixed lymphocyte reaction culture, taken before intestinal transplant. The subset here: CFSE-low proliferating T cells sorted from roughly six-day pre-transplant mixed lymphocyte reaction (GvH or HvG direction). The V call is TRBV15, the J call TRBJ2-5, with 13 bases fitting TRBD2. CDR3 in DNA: TGTGCCACCAGCAGGACTAGCGGGGGGCTATACGGTCAAGAGACCCAGTACTTC. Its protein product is CATSRTSGGLYGQETQYF.